The 10 T cell receptor beta chains listed next were all sequenced from one sample in a study of technical replicates of blood from a handful of donors. Generated by immunoSEQ multiplex PCR, the TCRdb table keeps only in-frame clones and is missing some. The data contain more than 70,000 clones, around 93% of them singletons. The sequencing input was T cells isolated from PBMCs. These TCRs come from a human donor in good health.

The chain carries TRBV5-4 and TRBJ2-3; D uncertain. Germline values: CDR1 SGHNT, CDR2 YYREEE (reference sequence). Between the trimmed V and J ends, which lost 0 bases and 2 bases, there was a span of 7 bases. This CDR3 has 14 amino acids. The CDR3, as DNA: TGTGCCAGCAGCTTGGTAGCTCCCACAGATACGCAGTATTTT. Translating gives CASSLVAPTDTQYF. The complete variable domain, with remaining parts taken from reference TRBV5-4 and TRBJ2-3, reads ETGVTQSPTHLIKTRGQQVTLRCSSQSGHNTVSWYQQALGQGPQFIFQYYREEENGRGNFPPRFSGLQFPNYSSELNVNALELDDSALYLCASSLVAPTDTQYFGPGTRLTVL.

The chain couples TRBV15 to TRBJ1-5; possibly TRBD1 for D (6 bases). Germline CDR1 is LNHNV and CDR2 is YYDKDF (reference sequence). The CDR3 is 16 amino acids. V dropped 3 bases and J dropped 2 bases, with 14 bases sitting between them. The CDR3 is CATSRQGWRGNQPQHF. The CDR3 bases are TGTGCCACCAGCAGGCAGGGGTGGCGGGGCAATCAGCCCCAGCATTTT.

The rearrangement joins TRBV5-1 to TRBJ1-1; D is unresolved. This CDR3 has 16 amino acids. Trimming stripped 2 bases from V and 2 bases from J, with 16 bases between. The V gene's germline CDR1 is SGHRS and CDR2 YFSETQ. The DNA for the CDR3 is TGCGCCAGCAGCTTCGTGGCTTTGGTCTCCAACACTGAAGCTTTCTTT. Translation: CASSFVALVSNTEAFF. Variable domain in full (rest from reference TRBV5-1 and TRBJ1-1): KAGVTQTPRYLIKTRGQQVTLSCSPISGHRSVSWYQQTPGQGLQFLFEYFSETQRNKGNFPGRFSGRQFSNSRSEMNVSTLELGDSALYLCASSFVALVSNTEAFFGQGTRLTVV.

The gene calls are TRBV6-1 and TRBJ1-6, with 9 bases that match TRBD1. The CDR3 loop spans 14 amino acids. In germline, CDR1 is MNHNS, CDR2 SASEGT. V shed 6 bases and J 8 bases; nucleotides not matched to a gene: 5. The CDR3 DNA reads as TGTGCCAGCAGCCCCGGGACAGGGCATTCACCCCTCCACTTT. As protein: CASSPGTGHSPLHF.

This chain links TRBV2 with TRBJ1-2, with D possibly matching TRBD1 (5 bases). V lost 6 bases to trimming and J lost 8 bases, with 13 bases between them. The germline V gene has CDR1 SNHLY and CDR2 FYNNEI. This CDR3 comprises 12 residues. The CDR3 DNA is TGTGCCAGCAGCCCCTTTGCAGGGGGCTACACCTTC. This sequence encodes CASSPFAGGYTF. Full variable domain (rest looked up from reference TRBV2 and TRBJ1-2): EPEVTQTPSHQVTQMGQEVILRCVPISNHLYFYWYRQILGQKVEFLVSFYNNEISEKSEIFDDQFSVERPDGSNFTLKIRSTKLEDSAMYFCASSPFAGGYTFGSGTRLTVV.

V is TRBV30 and J is TRBJ1-1; 7 bases map to TRBD1. The CDR3 runs to 17 residues. Germline V lookup: CDR1 GTSNPN, CDR2 SVGIG (reference sequence). V lost 3 bases, J lost 1 base, and 14 bases stayed unmatched. DNA for the CDR3: TGTGCCTGGAGACCCTGGTTGTTCGGGGACAGGAACACTGAAGCTTTCTTT. Protein sequence: CAWRPWLFGDRNTEAFF.

The CDR3 sequence is CASSPRSLNYGYTF. The CDR3 DNA reads TGTGCCAGCAGCCCGCGATCCCTAAACTATGGCTACACCTTC. J is TRBJ1-2 and V is TRBV5-6; D is ambiguous. Germline CDR1 reads SGHDT; CDR2 reads YYEEEE. V lost 4 bases to trimming and J lost 2 bases, with 12 bases between them. The CDR3 runs to 14 residues.

The rearrangement links TRBV7-9 to TRBJ1-1; D is unresolved. This CDR3 has 11 amino acids. Germline V gene lookup returns CDR1 SEHNR and CDR2 FQNEAQ (reference sequence). Trimming cost V 2 bases and J 8 bases, with 6 bases left between them. The CDR3: CASSLPVEAFF. In DNA form, the CDR3 reads TGTGCCAGCAGCTTACCAGTAGAAGCTTTCTTT. The full variable domain, in which reference TRBV7-9 and TRBJ1-1 provide the parts outside the CDR3, is DTGVSQNPRHKITKRGQNVTFRCDPISEHNRLYWYRQTLGQGPEFLTYFQNEAQLEKSRLLSDRFSAERPKGSFSTLEIQRTEQGDSAMYLCASSLPVEAFFGQGTRLTVV.

The rearrangement joins TRBV5-1 to TRBJ2-1, with 9 bases matching TRBD2. Germline V lookup: CDR1 SGHRS, CDR2 YFSETQ. The CDR3 loop spans 15 amino acids. V lost 2 bases to trimming and J lost 4 bases; unmatched junction nucleotides: 4. The CDR3 sequence is CASSFLAGAYNEQFF. CDR3 sequence (DNA): TGCGCCAGCAGCTTCTTAGCGGGGGCATACAATGAGCAGTTCTTC.

The chain employs TRBV6-1 and TRBJ1-1; 7 bases agree with TRBD1. The CDR3 extends over 14 amino acids. From germline, CDR1 is MNHNS and CDR2 SASEGT. V gave up 5 bases and J gave up 4 bases; unmatched junction bases: 7. Here the CDR3 reads CASSIPGGTTEAFF. Written as DNA, the CDR3 is TGTGCCAGCAGTATTCCAGGGGGGACCACTGAAGCTTTCTTT.